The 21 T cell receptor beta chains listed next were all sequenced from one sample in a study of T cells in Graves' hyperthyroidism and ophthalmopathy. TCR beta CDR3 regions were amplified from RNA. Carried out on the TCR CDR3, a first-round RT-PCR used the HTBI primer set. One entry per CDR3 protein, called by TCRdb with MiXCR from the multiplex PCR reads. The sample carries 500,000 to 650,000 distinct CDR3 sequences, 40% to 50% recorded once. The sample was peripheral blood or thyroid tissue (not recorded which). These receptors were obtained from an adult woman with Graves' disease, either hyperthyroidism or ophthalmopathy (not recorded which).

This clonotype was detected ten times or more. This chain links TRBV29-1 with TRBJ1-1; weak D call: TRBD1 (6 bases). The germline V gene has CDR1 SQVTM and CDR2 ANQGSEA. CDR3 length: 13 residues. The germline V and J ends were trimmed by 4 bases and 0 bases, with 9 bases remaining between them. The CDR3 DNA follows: TGCAGCGTTGTAAGACAGGTGAACACTGAAGCTTTCTTT. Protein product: CSVVRQVNTEAFF.

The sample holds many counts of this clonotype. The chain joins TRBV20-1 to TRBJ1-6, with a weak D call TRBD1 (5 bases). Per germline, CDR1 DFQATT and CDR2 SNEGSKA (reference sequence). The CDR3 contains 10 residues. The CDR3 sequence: CSGTRPPLHF. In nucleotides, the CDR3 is TGCAGCGGGACTCGGCCACCCCTCCACTTT.

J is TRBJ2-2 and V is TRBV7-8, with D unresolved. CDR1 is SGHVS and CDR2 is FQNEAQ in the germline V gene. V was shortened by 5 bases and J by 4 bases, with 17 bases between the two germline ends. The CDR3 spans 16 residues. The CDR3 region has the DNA TGTGCCAGCAGCGGGAATCGGGTGAGCCTCACCGGGGAGCTGTTTTTT. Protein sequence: CASSGNRVSLTGELFF.

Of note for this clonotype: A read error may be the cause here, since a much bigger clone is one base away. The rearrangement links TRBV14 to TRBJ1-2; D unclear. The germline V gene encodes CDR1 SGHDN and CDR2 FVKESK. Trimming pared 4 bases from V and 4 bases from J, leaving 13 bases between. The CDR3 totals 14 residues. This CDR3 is CASSPPRVLYGYTF. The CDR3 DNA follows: TGTGCCAGCAGCCCACCTCGGGTGCTCTATGGCTACACCTTC.

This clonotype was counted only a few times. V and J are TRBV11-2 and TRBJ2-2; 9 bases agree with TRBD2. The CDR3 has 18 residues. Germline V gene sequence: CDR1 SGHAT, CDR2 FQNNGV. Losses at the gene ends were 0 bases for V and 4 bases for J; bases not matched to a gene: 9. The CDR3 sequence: CASSLDLAGGPGTGELFF. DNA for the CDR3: TGTGCCAGCAGCTTAGATCTTGCGGGAGGGCCGGGCACCGGGGAGCTGTTTTTT.

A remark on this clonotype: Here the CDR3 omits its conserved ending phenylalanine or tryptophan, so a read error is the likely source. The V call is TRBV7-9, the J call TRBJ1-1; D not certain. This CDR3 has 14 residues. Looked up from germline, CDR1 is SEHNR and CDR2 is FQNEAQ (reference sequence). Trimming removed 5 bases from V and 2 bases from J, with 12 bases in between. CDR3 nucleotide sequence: TGTGCCAGCAGCCCAACCACAGAAAACACTGAAGCTTTCTCT. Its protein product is CASSPTTENTEAFS.

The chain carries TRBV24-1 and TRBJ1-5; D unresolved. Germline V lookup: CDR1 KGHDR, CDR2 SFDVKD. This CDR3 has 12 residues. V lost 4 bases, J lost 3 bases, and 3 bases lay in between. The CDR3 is CATSDPNQPQHF. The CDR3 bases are TGTGCCACCAGTGACCCCAATCAGCCCCAGCATTTT.

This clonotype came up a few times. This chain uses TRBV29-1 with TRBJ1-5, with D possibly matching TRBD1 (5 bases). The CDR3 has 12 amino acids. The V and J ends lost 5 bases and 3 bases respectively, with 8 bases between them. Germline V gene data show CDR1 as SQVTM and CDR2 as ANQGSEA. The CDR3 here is CSVLTANQPQHF. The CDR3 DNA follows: TGCAGCGTTTTGACAGCCAATCAGCCCCAGCATTTT.

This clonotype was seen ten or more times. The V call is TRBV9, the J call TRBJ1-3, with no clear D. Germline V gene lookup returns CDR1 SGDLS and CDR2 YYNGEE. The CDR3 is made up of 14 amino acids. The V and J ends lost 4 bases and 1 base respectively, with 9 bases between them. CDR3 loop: CASSSQDSGNTIYF. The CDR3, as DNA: TGTGCCAGCAGCTCGCAGGATTCTGGAAACACCATATATTTT.

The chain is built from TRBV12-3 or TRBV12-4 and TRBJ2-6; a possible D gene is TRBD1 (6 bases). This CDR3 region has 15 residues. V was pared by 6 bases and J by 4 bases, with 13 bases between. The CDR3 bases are TGTGCCAGCAGAGTAGCAGGGGACGGGGCCAACGTCCTGACTTTC. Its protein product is CASRVAGDGANVLTF.

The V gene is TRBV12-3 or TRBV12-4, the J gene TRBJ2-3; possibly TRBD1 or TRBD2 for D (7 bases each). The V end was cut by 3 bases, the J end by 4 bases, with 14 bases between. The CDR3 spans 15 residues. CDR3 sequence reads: CASSFRGRGADTQYF. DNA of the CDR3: TGTGCCAGCAGTTTCAGGGGGAGGGGGGCAGATACGCAGTATTTT.

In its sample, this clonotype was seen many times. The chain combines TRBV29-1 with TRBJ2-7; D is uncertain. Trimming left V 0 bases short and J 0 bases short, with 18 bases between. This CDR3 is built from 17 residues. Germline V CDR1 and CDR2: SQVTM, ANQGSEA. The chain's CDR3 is CSVEDRGAGTHSYEQYF. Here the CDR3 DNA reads TGCAGCGTTGAAGATAGAGGTGCCGGCACGCACTCCTACGAGCAGTACTTC.

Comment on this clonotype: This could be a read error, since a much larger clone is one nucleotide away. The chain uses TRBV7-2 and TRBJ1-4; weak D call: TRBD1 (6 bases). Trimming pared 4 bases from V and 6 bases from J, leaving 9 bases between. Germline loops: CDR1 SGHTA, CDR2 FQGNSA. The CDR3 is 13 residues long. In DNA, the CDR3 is TGTGCCAGCAGCTGGGACAAACATGAAAAACTGTTTTTT. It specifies CASSWDKHEKLFF.

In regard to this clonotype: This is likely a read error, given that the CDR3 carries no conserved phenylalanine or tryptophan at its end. The CDR3 protein is CASSVGMNTEAFL. DNA of the CDR3: TGTGCCAGTAGCGTGGGAATGAACACTGAAGCTTTCCTT. The rearrangement joins TRBV19 to TRBJ1-1; D gene unclear. This CDR3 has 13 amino acids. The germline CDR1 and CDR2 sequences are LNHDA and SQIVND (reference sequence). Trimming left V 6 bases short and J 0 bases short, with 8 bases between.

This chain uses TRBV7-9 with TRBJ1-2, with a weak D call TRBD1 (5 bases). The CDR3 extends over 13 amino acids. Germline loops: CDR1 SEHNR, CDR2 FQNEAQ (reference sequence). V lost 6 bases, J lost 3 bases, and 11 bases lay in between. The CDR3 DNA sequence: TGTGCCAGCAGTTACCGGGACTACTATGGCTACACCTTC. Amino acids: CASSYRDYYGYTF.

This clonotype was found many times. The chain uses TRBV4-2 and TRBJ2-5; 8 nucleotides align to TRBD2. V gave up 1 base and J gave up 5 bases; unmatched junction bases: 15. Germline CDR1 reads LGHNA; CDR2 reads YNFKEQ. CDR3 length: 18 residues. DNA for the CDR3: TGTGCCAGCAGCCAAGTGAGCTTCCTTTCGGGAGGGCCGGAGACCCAGTACTTC. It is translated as CASSQVSFLSGGPETQYF.

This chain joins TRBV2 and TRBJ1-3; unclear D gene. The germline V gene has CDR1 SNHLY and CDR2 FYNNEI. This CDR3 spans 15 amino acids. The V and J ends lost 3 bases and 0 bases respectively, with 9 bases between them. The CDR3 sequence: CASSELGNSGNTIYF. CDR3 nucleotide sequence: TGTGCCAGCAGTGAGTTGGGGAACTCTGGAAACACCATATATTTT. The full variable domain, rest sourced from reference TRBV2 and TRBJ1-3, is EPEVTQTPSHQVTQMGQEVILRCVPISNHLYFYWYRQILGQKVEFLVSFYNNEISEKSEIFDDQFSVERPDGSNFTLKIRSTKLEDSAMYFCASSELGNSGNTIYFGEGSWLTVV.

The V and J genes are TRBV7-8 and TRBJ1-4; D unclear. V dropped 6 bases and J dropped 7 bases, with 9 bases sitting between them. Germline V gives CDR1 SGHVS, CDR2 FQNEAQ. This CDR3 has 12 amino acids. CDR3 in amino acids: CASRRVSEKLFF. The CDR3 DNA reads TGTGCCAGCAGGAGGGTTTCTGAAAAACTGTTTTTT.

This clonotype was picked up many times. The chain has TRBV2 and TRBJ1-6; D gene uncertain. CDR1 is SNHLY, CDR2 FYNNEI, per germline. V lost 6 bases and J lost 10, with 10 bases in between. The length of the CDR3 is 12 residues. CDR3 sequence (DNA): TGTGCCAGCAGGCATGGTCAGTCACCCCTCCACTTT. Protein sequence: CASRHGQSPLHF.

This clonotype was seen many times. In nucleotides, the CDR3 is TGTGCCAGCAGCCGGACAGCATATGGCTACACCTTC. Translating it yields CASSRTAYGYTF. This chain joins TRBV6-1 and TRBJ1-2; tentatively, D is TRBD1 (6 bases). Germline V gene lookup returns CDR1 MNHNS and CDR2 SASEGT. The length of the CDR3 is 12 residues. Trimming took off 6 bases at V and 5 bases at J, with 10 bases between the two ends.

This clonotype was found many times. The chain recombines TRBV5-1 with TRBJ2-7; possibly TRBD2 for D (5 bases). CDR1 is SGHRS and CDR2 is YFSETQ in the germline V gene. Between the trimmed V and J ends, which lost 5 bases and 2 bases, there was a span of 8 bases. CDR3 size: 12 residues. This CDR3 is CASREETYEQYF. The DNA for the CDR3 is TGCGCCAGCAGGGAGGAGACCTACGAGCAGTACTTC.